This TCR beta chain was observed in a study of cytomegalovirus exposure and HLA in healthy donors. Study-level points and caveats: Reportedly, diagnosis of cytomegalovirus status by the classifier showed high specificity and sensitivity. One variant, a missense change in DCLRE1C, was linked in a later analysis to TCR beta V- and J-gene trimming.

Sampled while nominally healthy, donors likely had unrecorded immune exposures. Vbeta (60) and Jbeta (13) primers were used in the PCR. Generated by immunoSEQ multiplex PCR, the TCRdb table keeps only in-frame clones and is missing some. The table has about 190,000 clones, roughly 80% seen once. The CDR3 has 16 amino acids. Trimming removed 0 bases at V and 2 bases at J, with 12 bases between. Germline-derived CDR1 and CDR2 are MNHEY and SMNVEV (reference sequence). Worth noting for this clone: What it binds is not known.

The origin of this receptor is a woman in her 50s in good health and CMV-seronegative. The rearrangement links TRBV27 to TRBJ2-3; D perhaps matches TRBD1 (6 bases). The sequenced sample was PBMCs. The CDR3 sequence: CASSLSDSYFTDTQYF. In DNA form, the CDR3 reads TGTGCCAGCAGTTTATCGGACAGTTATTTCACAGATACGCAGTATTTT.